The present TCR beta chain was sequenced within a study of T-cell memory formation after mild COVID-19. Background on the study: Each donor largely had its own TCR clusters. Study outcomes and limitations: The study found contracting CD4+ clones mainly in CM and EM and contracting CD8+ clones in EMRA.

About this clonotype itself: The antigen is not known.

TCRdb fed the 5' RACE reads into MiXCR, producing one record per CDR3 protein. The table has roughly 400,000 distinct CDR3 sequences, more than 15% seen once; the top ten hold about 22%. This CDR3 is built from 16 residues. With 2 bases removed from V and 5 bases from J, the gap between germline ends came to 16 bases. In germline, CDR1 is LGHNA, CDR2 YNFKEQ. The clonotype originates from a man aged 18 to 35 who had mild COVID-19 (a few samples of this study predate the infection). Cell type and time point are not known. V is TRBV4-2 and J is TRBJ2-1; D gene ambiguous. The source material was PBMCs or a T cell subset sorted from them (not recorded which). The CDR3: CASSQLDPGRHNEQFF. CDR3 nucleotides: TGTGCCAGCAGCCAACTAGACCCAGGACGGCACAATGAGCAGTTCTTC.